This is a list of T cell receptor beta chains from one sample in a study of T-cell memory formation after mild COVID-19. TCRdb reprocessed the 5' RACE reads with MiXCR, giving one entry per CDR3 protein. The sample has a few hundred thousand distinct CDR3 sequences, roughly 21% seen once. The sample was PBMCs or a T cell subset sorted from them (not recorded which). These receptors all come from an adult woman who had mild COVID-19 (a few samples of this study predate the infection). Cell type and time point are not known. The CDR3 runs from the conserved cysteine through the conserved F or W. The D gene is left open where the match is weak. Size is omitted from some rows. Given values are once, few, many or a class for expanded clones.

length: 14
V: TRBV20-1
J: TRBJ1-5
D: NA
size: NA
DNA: TGCAGTGCCTCGCTGCCTCGGGGTAATCAGCCCCAGCATTTT
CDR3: CSASLPRGNQPQHF

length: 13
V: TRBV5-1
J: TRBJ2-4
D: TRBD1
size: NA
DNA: TGCGCCAGCAGCTTGGAGGGGGCGAACATTCAGTACTTC
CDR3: CASSLEGANIQYF

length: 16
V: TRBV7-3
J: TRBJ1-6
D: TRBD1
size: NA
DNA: TGTGCCAGCAGCCGGACCGGGACAGGGGGCAATTCACCCCTCCACTTT
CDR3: CASSRTGTGGNSPLHF

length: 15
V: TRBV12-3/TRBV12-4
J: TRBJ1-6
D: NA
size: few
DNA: TGTGCCAGCAGGGCAGACGGAGGAAGTAATTCACCCCTCCACTTT
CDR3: CASRADGGSNSPLHF

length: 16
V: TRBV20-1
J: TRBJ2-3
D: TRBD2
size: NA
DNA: TGCAGTGCTAAGACTAGCGGCTCCTCACGGGCAGATACGCAGTATTTT
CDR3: CSAKTSGSSRADTQYF

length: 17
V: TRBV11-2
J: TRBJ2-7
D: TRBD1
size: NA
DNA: TGTGCCAGCAGCTTAGATGTGAGGGGGCCCATTGACTACGAGCAGTACTTC
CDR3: CASSLDVRGPIDYEQYF

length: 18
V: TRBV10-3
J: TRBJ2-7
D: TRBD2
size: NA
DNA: TGTGCCATCAGCTCCCCTATTGGGCTAGCGGGTGAAGGCTACGAGCAGTACTTC
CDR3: CAISSPIGLAGEGYEQYF

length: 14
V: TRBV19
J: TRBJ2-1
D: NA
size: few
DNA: TGTGCCAGTAGTAAATGGACTGGCTACAATGAGCAGTTCTTC
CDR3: CASSKWTGYNEQFF

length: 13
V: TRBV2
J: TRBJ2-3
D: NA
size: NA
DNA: TGTGCCAGCAGTGAAAGTAGGGGGGATACGCAGTATTTT
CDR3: CASSESRGDTQYF

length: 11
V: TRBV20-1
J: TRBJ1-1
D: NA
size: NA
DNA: TGCAGTGCTCCAGCACTCTCTGAAGCTTTCTTT
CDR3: CSAPALSEAFF

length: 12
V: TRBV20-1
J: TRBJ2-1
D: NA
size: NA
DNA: TGCAGTGCTAGAGATCTACTAGGAGAGCAGTTCTTC
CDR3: CSARDLLGEQFF

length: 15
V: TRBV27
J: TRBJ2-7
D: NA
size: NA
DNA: TGTGCCAGCAGTTTATCCCTATCAGCAGGGTACGAGCAGTACTTC
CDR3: CASSLSLSAGYEQYF

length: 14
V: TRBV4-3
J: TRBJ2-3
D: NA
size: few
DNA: TGCGCCAGCAGCCAGTCTACCGGGATTTTCACGCAGTATTTT
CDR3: CASSQSTGIFTQYF

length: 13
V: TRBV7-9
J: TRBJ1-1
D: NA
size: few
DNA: TGTGCCAGCAGCTTTGGTTACGGGGATGAAGCTTTCTTT
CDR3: CASSFGYGDEAFF

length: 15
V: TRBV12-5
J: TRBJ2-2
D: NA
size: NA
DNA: TGTGCTAGTGGCAGTGCGGGGGCTCCCACCGGGGAGCTGTTTTTT
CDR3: CASGSAGAPTGELFF

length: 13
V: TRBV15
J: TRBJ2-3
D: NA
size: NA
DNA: TGTGCCACCAGCAGAGACTTCACAGATACGCAGTATTTT
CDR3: CATSRDFTDTQYF

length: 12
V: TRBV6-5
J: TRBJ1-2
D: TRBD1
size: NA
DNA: TGTGCCAGCAGTTCCGGACAGGGTGGCTACACCTTC
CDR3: CASSSGQGGYTF

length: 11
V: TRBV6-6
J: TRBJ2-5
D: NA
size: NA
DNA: TGTGCCAGCAGTTACTCTGAGACCCAGTACTTC
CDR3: CASSYSETQYF

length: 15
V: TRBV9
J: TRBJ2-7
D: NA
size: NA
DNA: TGTGCCAGCAGCGCACTCCGGGACGGAGCCTACGAGCAGTACTTC
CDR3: CASSALRDGAYEQYF

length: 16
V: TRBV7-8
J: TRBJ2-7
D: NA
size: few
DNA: TGTGCCAGCAGCTTAGCGTTACCTAGCGCCCGGACCGAGCAGTACTTC
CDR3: CASSLALPSARTEQYF

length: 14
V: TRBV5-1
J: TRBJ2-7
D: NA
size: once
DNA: TGCGCCAGCAGCTTGCCTGCGTCATACTACGAGCAGTACTTC
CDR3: CASSLPASYYEQYF

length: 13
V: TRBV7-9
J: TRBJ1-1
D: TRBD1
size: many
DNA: TGTGCCAGCAGAGGACAGGAGAACACTGAAGCTTTCTTT
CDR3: CASRGQENTEAFF

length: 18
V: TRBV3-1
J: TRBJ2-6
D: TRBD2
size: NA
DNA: TGTGCCAGCAGCCAAGTTGCGGGAGGGACACCTGGGGCCAACGTCCTGACTTTC
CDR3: CASSQVAGGTPGANVLTF

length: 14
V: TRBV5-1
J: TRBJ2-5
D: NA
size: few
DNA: TGCGCCAGCAGCCAAAAAGGACAGCAAGAGACCCAGTACTTC
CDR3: CASSQKGQQETQYF

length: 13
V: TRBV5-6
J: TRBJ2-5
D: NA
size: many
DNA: TGTGCCAGCAGCTTGAGGTATCAAGAGACCCAGTACTTC
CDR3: CASSLRYQETQYF

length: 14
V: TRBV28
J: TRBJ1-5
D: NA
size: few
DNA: TGTGCCAGCAGTTTTTTCAGGATCAATCAGCCCCAGCATTTT
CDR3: CASSFFRINQPQHF

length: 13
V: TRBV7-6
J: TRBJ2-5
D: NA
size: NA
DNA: TGTGCCAGCAGCTCTATGAACATGGAGACCCAGTACTTC
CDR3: CASSSMNMETQYF

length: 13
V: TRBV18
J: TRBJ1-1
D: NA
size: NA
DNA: TGTGCCAGCTCACCACCAGACCCCACAGAAGCTTTCTTT
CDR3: CASSPPDPTEAFF

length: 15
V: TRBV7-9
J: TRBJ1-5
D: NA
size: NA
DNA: TGTGCCAGCAGGGACGGGCCCGGACCTAATCAGCCCCAGCATTTT
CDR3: CASRDGPGPNQPQHF

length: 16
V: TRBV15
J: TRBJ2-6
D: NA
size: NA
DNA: TGTGCCACCAGCAGAGTCCTGGACTCTGGGGCCAACGTCCTGACTTTC
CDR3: CATSRVLDSGANVLTF

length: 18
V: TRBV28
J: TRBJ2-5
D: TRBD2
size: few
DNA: TGTGCCAGCAGACCCCAGGATAGACTAGCGGGGAACAAAGAGACCCAGTACTTC
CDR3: CASRPQDRLAGNKETQYF

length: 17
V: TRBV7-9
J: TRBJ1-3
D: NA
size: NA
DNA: TGTGCCAGCAGCTCCCGGGACCTCACATTGGGCGGAAACACCATATATTTT
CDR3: CASSSRDLTLGGNTIYF

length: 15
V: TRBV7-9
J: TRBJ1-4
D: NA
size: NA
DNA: TGTGCCAGCAGTCCTTCGGGGGCCTACAATGAAAAACTGTTTTTT
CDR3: CASSPSGAYNEKLFF

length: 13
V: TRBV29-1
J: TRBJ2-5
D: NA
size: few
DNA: TGCAGCGTTGCAGACGTAGGCCAAGAGACCCAGTACTTC
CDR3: CSVADVGQETQYF

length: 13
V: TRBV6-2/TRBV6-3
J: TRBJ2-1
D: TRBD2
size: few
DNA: TGTGCCAGCAGTCAAGCGGGAGGAAATGAGCAGTTCTTC
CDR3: CASSQAGGNEQFF

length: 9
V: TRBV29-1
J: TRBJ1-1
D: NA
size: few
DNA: TGCAGCGTTGGGGCTGAAGCTTTCTTT
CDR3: CSVGAEAFF

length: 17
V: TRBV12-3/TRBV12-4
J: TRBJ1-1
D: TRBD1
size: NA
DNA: TGTGCCAGCAGTTTAAACAGGGGTGGTTTGAGGAACACTGAAGCTTTCTTT
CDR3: CASSLNRGGLRNTEAFF

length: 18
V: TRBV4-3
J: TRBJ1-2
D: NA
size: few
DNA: TGCGCCAGCAGCCAAGCCCCGGGGACTACAGGGAGGGTTGATGGCTACACCTTC
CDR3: CASSQAPGTTGRVDGYTF

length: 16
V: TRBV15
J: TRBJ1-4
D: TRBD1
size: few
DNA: TGTGCCACCAGCAGAGAACGGGATAGGGGGCTCGAAAAACTGTTTTTT
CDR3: CATSRERDRGLEKLFF

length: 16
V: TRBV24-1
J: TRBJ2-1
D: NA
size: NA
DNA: TGTGCCACCAGTGATGCCAGCCGGGATTGGTTCAGTGAGCAGTTCTTC
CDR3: CATSDASRDWFSEQFF